This TCR beta chain was captured by sequencing in a study of early T cells in non-severe SARS-CoV-2 infection. Study overall: RNA in bulk from unsorted whole blood was sequenced, and chains were unpaired.

Attachment of unique molecular identifiers to individual cDNA molecules was performed. One entry per CDR3 protein, called by TCRdb with MiXCR from the 5' RACE reads. This sample has about 69,000 distinct CDR3 sequences, with roughly 13% found just once. This clonotype was detected many times. The CDR3 contains 12 residues. The V gene lost 0 bases and the J gene lost 4 bases, with 3 bases spanning the gap. CDR1 is MNHNS, CDR2 SASEGT, per germline. The chain carries TRBV6-1 and TRBJ1-2; no firm D call. The source of this sequence is an adult who was a healthcare worker with PCR-confirmed SARS-CoV-2 infection or an uninfected control (not recorded which). Sequencing was done on a sample of whole blood. The CDR3 spells CASSEAFYGYTF. As DNA, the CDR3 is TGTGCCAGCAGTGAAGCTTTCTATGGCTACACCTTC.